The 8 T cell receptor beta chains reported below all come from one sample, sequenced in a study of blood T cell repertoires in COVID-19. The table came from immunoSEQ multiplex PCR; TCRdb's copy has only in-frame clones and leaves some out. The sample yields a few hundred thousand clones, about 90% seen once. The source material was PBMCs or T cells enriched from blood (not recorded which). These receptors were taken from a woman younger than 45 who had recovered from COVID-19.

V gene TRBV3-1 (or the pseudogene TRBV3-2) combines with J gene TRBJ1-1; D may be TRBD1 (6 bases). This CDR3 is 14 amino acids long. The ends were cut back, 0 bases at V and 6 bases at J, with 11 bases in the middle. Looked up from germline, CDR1 is LGHDT and CDR2 is YNNKEL (reference sequence). The CDR3 loop reads CASSQEGGQPEAFF. The CDR3 nucleotides read TGTGCCAGCAGCCAAGAAGGGGGTCAACCTGAAGCTTTCTTT.

This clone was counted between two and nine times. The chain is built from TRBV5-1 and TRBJ2-2; 8 bases fit TRBD2. Germline values: CDR1 SGHRS, CDR2 YFSETQ. After removal of 10 bases from V and 6 bases from J, the junction contained 14 bases not matched to a gene. The CDR3 is made up of 15 amino acids. The CDR3 reads CASQLGTSRAGELFF. As DNA, the CDR3 is TGCGCCTCCCAACTTGGGACTAGTAGGGCCGGGGAGCTGTTTTTT.

The rearrangement joins TRBV11-2 to TRBJ1-2, with TRBD1 as a possible D gene (6 bases). CDR3 size: 15 residues. Germline lookup yields CDR1 SGHAT and CDR2 FQNNGV. Trimming stripped 1 base from V and 5 bases from J, with 14 bases between. The CDR3 is CASSLGSGGRYGYTF. The DNA of the CDR3 is TGTGCCAGCAGCTTAGGGTCGGGGGGCAGGTATGGCTACACCTTC.

The CDR3 nucleotides read TGTGCCAGCAGTTTATCACCGAGTGAAGTCAATGAGCAGTTCTTC. Amino acid sequence: CASSLSPSEVNEQFF. The chain carries TRBV27 and TRBJ2-1; D gene ambiguous. CDR3 length: 15 amino acids. CDR1 is MNHEY and CDR2 is SMNVEV in the germline V gene (reference sequence). The V and J ends lost 0 bases and 6 bases respectively, with 12 bases between them.

The J gene is TRBJ2-1, the V gene TRBV6-2 or TRBV6-3, with TRBD2 matching 11 bases. The CDR3 extends over 16 amino acids. CDR1 is MNHEY, CDR2 SVGEGT, per germline. J was trimmed by 8 bases and V by 8 bases; bases with no gene match: 14. The CDR3 is CASRPTGLAGGYEQFF. Written as DNA, the CDR3 is TGTGCCAGCCGCCCAACCGGGCTAGCGGGAGGCTATGAGCAGTTCTTC.

The J gene is TRBJ2-4, the V gene TRBV5-8, with D unresolved. Germline CDR1 SGHTS, CDR2 YDEGEE. The CDR3 covers 12 residues. Trimming cost V 0 bases and J 14 bases, with 12 bases left between them. The CDR3 bases are TGTGCCAGCAGCTTGGTGGTCCACATAAAGTACTTC. This encodes CASSLVVHIKYF.

This rearrangement joins TRBV2 to TRBJ2-6, with 7 nucleotides matching TRBD2. Germline values: CDR1 SNHLY, CDR2 FYNNEI. The V and J ends lost 5 bases and 8 bases, in that order; junction bases with no gene match: 18. The CDR3 contains 18 residues. CDR3 coding DNA: TGTGCCAGCAGTCCCGAACCCTGGGCGTCCGGGGGGTCCAACGTCCTGACTTTC. Amino acids: CASSPEPWASGGSNVLTF. Full variable domain (remainder filled in from reference TRBV2 and TRBJ2-6): EPEVTQTPSHQVTQMGQEVILRCVPISNHLYFYWYRQILGQKVEFLVSFYNNEISEKSEIFDDQFSVERPDGSNFTLKIRSTKLEDSAMYFCASSPEPWASGGSNVLTFGAGSRLTVL.

This rearrangement joins TRBV7-9 to TRBJ2-7; 8 bases are shared with TRBD2. There are 13 residues in the CDR3. V was clipped by 1 base and J by 6 bases; unmatched bases: 2. Germline V lookup: CDR1 SEHNR, CDR2 FQNEAQ (reference sequence). In nucleotides, the CDR3 is TGTGCCAGCAGCTTAGTAGCGGGACCCGAGCAGTACTTC. It encodes CASSLVAGPEQYF.